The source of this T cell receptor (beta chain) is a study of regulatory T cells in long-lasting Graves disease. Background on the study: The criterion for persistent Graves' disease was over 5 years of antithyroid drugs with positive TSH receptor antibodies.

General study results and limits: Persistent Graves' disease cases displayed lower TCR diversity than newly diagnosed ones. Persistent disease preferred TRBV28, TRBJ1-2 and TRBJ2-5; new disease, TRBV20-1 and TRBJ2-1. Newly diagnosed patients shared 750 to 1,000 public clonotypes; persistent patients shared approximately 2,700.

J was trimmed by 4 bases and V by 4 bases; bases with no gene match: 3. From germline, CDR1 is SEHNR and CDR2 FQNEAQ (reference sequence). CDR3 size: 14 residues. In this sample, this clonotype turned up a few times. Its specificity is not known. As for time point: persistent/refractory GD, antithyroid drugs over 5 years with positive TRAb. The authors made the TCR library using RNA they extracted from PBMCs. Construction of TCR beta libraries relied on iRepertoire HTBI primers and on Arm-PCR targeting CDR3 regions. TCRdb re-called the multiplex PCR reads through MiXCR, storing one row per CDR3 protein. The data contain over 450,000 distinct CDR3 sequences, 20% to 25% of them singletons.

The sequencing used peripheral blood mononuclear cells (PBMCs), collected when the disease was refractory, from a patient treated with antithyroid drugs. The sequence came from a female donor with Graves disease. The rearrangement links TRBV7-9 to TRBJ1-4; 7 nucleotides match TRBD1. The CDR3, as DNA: TGTGCCAGCAGCTCGACAGGGTATAATGAAAAACTGTTTTTT. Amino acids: CASSSTGYNEKLFF.